This TCR beta chain is from a study of OX40 agonist ivuxolimab in advanced cancers. Autoimmune disease history or systemic immunosuppression barred patients. With 4 bases removed from V and 4 bases from J, the gap between germline ends came to 13 bases. The length of the CDR3 is 15 residues. The germline CDR1 and CDR2 sequences are SEHNR and FQNEAQ (reference sequence). This clone appeared once. Generated by immunoSEQ multiplex PCR, the TCRdb table keeps only in-frame clones and is missing some. The top ten hold approximately 16% of the sample, which has around 49,000 clones, approximately 84% seen once.

The chain combines TRBV7-9 with TRBJ2-2, with D uncertain. The source material was CD4+ or CD8+ T cells sorted from blood, sampled in a trial of the OX40 agonist ivuxolimab. The receptor's source is an adult with an advanced solid tumor such as melanoma, head and neck, liver or kidney cancer. The CDR3 is CASSSVQIPTGELFF. CDR3 coding DNA: TGTGCCAGCAGCTCGGTGCAGATCCCCACCGGGGAGCTGTTTTTT.